A single TCR beta chain is shown here with its context. These data belong to a study of OX40 agonist ivuxolimab in advanced cancers. The CDR3 is made up of 14 amino acids. J gave up 11 bases and V 5 bases, and 6 bases lay outside the gene matches. Looked up from germline, CDR1 is LNHDA and CDR2 is SQIVND (reference sequence). This table comes from immunoSEQ multiplex PCR, and its TCRdb copy is limited to in-frame clones, with some not included. The sample has more than 75,000 clones, about nine tenths seen once. This specimen was CD4+ or CD8+ T cells sorted from blood, taken in a trial of the OX40 agonist ivuxolimab. The genes are TRBV19 and TRBJ2-1; TRBD2 matches at 13 bases. This clonotype was sampled from an adult with an advanced solid tumor such as melanoma, head and neck, liver or kidney cancer. The CDR3 DNA reads TGTGCCAGTAGTGCAGGGACTAGCGGGATACAGCAGTTCTTC. It translates to CASSAGTSGIQQFF. The full variable domain, its missing parts supplied by reference TRBV19 and TRBJ2-1, is DGGITQSPKYLFRKEGQNVTLSCEQNLNHDAMYWYRQDPGQGLRLIYYSQIVNDFQKGDIAEGYSVSREKKESFPLTVTSAQKNPTAFYLCASSAGTSGIQQFFGPGTRLTVL.